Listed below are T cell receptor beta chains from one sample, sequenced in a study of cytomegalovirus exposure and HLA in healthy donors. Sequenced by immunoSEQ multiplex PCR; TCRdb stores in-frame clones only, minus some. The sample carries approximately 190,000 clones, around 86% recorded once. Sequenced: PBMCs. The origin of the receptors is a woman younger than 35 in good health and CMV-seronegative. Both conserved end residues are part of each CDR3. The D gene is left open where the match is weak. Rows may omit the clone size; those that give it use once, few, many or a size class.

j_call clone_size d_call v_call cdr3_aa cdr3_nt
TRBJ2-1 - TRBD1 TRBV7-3 CASSLFRTGNEQFF TGTGCCAGCAGCTTATTCAGGACAGGGAATGAGCAGTTCTTC
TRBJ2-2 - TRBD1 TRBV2 CASSVSAGTANTGELFF TGTGCCAGCAGTGTCTCGGCCGGGACAGCGAACACCGGGGAGCTGTTTTTT
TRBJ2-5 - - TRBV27 CASRTTAGRETQYF TGTGCCAGCAGGACAACGGCGGGGCGAGAGACCCAGTACTTC
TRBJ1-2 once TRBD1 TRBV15 CATSREYAPGQDNYGYTF TGTGCCACCAGCAGAGAGTACGCGCCGGGACAGGATAACTATGGCTACACCTTC
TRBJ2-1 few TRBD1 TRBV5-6 CASSLLGQSSYNEQFF TGTGCCAGCAGCCTTCTGGGACAGAGCTCCTACAATGAGCAGTTCTTC
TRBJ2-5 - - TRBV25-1 CASSEGGEETQYF TGTGCCAGCAGTGAGGGGGGAGAAGAGACCCAGTACTTC
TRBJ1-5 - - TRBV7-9 CASSFSGSSLHQPQHF TGTGCCAGCAGCTTCTCAGGGTCTTCGCTACATCAGCCCCAGCATTTT
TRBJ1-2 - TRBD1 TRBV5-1 CASSVDRGSSYGYTF TGCGCCAGCAGCGTGGACAGGGGCTCCTCCTATGGCTACACCTTC
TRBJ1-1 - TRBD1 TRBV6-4 CASSDSGDRGRAFF TGTGCCAGCAGTGACTCGGGGGACAGGGGAAGGGCTTTCTTT
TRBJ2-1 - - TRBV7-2 CASSSAGWRAIYNEQFF TGTGCCAGCAGCTCCGCCGGATGGCGGGCCATCTACAATGAGCAGTTCTTC
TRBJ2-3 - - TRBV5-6 CASSFMGLSTDTQYF TGTGCCAGCAGCTTCATGGGACTTAGCACAGATACGCAGTATTTT
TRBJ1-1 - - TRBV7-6 CASSWGDTEAFF TGTGCCAGCAGCTGGGGGGATACTGAAGCTTTCTTT
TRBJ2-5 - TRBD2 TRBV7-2 CASSISGGAGETQYF TGTGCCAGCAGCATAAGCGGGGGGGCTGGCGAGACCCAGTACTTC
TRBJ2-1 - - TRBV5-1 CASSAEGSSYNEQFF TGCGCCAGCAGCGCTGAGGGTAGCTCCTACAATGAGCAGTTCTTC
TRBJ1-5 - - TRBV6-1 CASRRQIINQPQHF TGTGCCAGCAGGCGGCAGATAATCAATCAGCCCCAGCATTTT
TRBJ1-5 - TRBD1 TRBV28 CAGGDTGGNNQPQHF TGTGCCGGAGGGGACACAGGGGGGAATAATCAGCCCCAGCATTTT
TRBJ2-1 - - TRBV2 CASSEERQPTHNEQFF TGTGCCAGCAGTGAAGAACGACAGCCGACTCACAATGAGCAGTTCTTC
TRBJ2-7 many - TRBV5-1 CASSPALTAGSYEQYF TGCGCCAGCAGCCCGGCCCTTACGGCGGGCTCCTACGAGCAGTACTTC
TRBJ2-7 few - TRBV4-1 CASSHDREEPYEQYF TGCGCCAGCAGCCACGACAGGGAGGAACCCTACGAGCAGTACTTC
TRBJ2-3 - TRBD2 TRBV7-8 CASSPGLAGGTDTQYF TGTGCCAGCAGCCCCGGACTAGCGGGGGGCACAGATACGCAGTATTTT
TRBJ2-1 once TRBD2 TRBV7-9 CASSPLAGGPHEQFF TGTGCCAGCAGCCCCTTAGCGGGGGGGCCCCATGAGCAGTTCTTC
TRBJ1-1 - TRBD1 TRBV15 CATSQGPGTEAFF TGTGCCACATCACAGGGGCCTGGGACTGAAGCTTTCTTT